Listed below are T cell receptor beta chains from one sample, sequenced in a study of a mutant IDH1 vaccine in newly diagnosed glioma. The table came from immunoSEQ multiplex PCR; TCRdb's copy has only in-frame clones and leaves some out. Seen here are some 66,000 clones, around 80% observed once, and the top ten hold about 4.2%. These receptors lack a known antigen. Here the sequenced sample was PBMCs, taken from a glioma patient whose treatment included an IDH1 peptide vaccine. Every receptor here comes from a man younger than 45 with glioma. Each CDR3 is given with its conserved first and last residue. D genes are given only for firm matches. Size is stated for part of the rows, as once, few or many counts, or as a class when the clone is expanded.

v_gene: TRBV7-8; abundance: .; d_gene: TRBD1; j_gene: TRBJ1-2; CDR3nt: TGTGCCAGCAGCTACCTTAGGGACAGGGTTAGTGGCTACACCTTC; CDR3aa: CASSYLRDRVSGYTF
v_gene: TRBV4-1; abundance: .; d_gene: .; j_gene: TRBJ1-4; CDR3nt: TGCGCCAGCAGCCATGGCACAGGTGCAACTAATGAAAAACTGTTTTTT; CDR3aa: CASSHGTGATNEKLFF
v_gene: TRBV27; abundance: .; d_gene: .; j_gene: TRBJ2-1; CDR3nt: TGTGCCAGCAGTCCCCAGAACGCGGGAAATGAGCAGTTCTTC; CDR3aa: CASSPQNAGNEQFF
v_gene: TRBV6-1; abundance: few; d_gene: .; j_gene: TRBJ1-6; CDR3nt: TGTGCCAGCGGAGGGGTAATATGGTATTCACCCCTCCACTTT; CDR3aa: CASGGVIWYSPLHF
v_gene: TRBV7-9; abundance: .; d_gene: .; j_gene: TRBJ2-7; CDR3nt: TGTGCCAGCTTCCACTTCCCCCGGCAGTACTTC; CDR3aa: CASFHFPRQYF
v_gene: TRBV18; abundance: .; d_gene: .; j_gene: TRBJ1-2; CDR3nt: TGTGCCAGCCATGACCGTCCTCAAGGATACTATGGCTACACCTTC; CDR3aa: CASHDRPQGYYGYTF
v_gene: TRBV10-3; abundance: few; d_gene: .; j_gene: TRBJ1-5; CDR3nt: TGTGCCATCAAAGGGCGAGATCAGCCCCAGCATTTT; CDR3aa: CAIKGRDQPQHF
v_gene: TRBV11-2; abundance: .; d_gene: .; j_gene: TRBJ1-3; CDR3nt: TGTGCCAGCAGCTCTAGACGTGATCTCAAGGGCTCTGGAAACACCATATATTTT; CDR3aa: CASSSRRDLKGSGNTIYF
v_gene: TRBV2; abundance: .; d_gene: TRBD1; j_gene: TRBJ1-5; CDR3nt: TGTGCCAGCAGCGGGGGGGACAGTAGCAATCAGCCCCAGCATTTT; CDR3aa: CASSGGDSSNQPQHF
v_gene: TRBV6-1; abundance: .; d_gene: .; j_gene: TRBJ1-5; CDR3nt: TGTGCCAGCAGCTTGCCTGACAGGCGTAAGCCCCAGCATTTT; CDR3aa: CASSLPDRRKPQHF
v_gene: TRBV27; abundance: .; d_gene: TRBD2; j_gene: TRBJ2-3; CDR3nt: TGTGCCAGCAGTTTCTCTAGCGGGTCGGTGGATACGCAGTATTTT; CDR3aa: CASSFSSGSVDTQYF
v_gene: TRBV6-1; abundance: .; d_gene: .; j_gene: TRBJ1-1; CDR3nt: TGTGCCAGCAGTGGACTCTGGGGGAGCTTCCAGTGGGACACTGAAGCTTTCTTT; CDR3aa: CASSGLWGSFQWDTEAFF
v_gene: TRBV2; abundance: .; d_gene: .; j_gene: TRBJ2-5; CDR3nt: TGTGCCAGCAGCTCACAGGGAAAAGAGACCCAGTACTTC; CDR3aa: CASSSQGKETQYF
v_gene: TRBV7-2; abundance: .; d_gene: .; j_gene: TRBJ2-1; CDR3nt: TGTGCCAGCAGCCGCCGGGACAATGAGCAGTTCTTC; CDR3aa: CASSRRDNEQFF
v_gene: TRBV6-5; abundance: .; d_gene: .; j_gene: TRBJ1-2; CDR3nt: TGTGCCAGCAGTCCGGACAGAATCTATGGCTACACCTTC; CDR3aa: CASSPDRIYGYTF
v_gene: TRBV29-1; abundance: .; d_gene: .; j_gene: TRBJ1-2; CDR3nt: TGCAGCGTTGAAGGACTGCAGGGGGGCTACACCTTC; CDR3aa: CSVEGLQGGYTF
v_gene: TRBV2; abundance: .; d_gene: TRBD2; j_gene: TRBJ2-4; CDR3nt: TGTGCCAGCAGTGGGGAGCTGGGCGGGGGAGCCAAAAACATTCAGTACTTC; CDR3aa: CASSGELGGGAKNIQYF
v_gene: TRBV28; abundance: .; d_gene: .; j_gene: TRBJ1-4; CDR3nt: TGTGCCAGCAGAGCCCCCCCGTGGACAGCCGGAGGGGAAAAACTGTTTTTT; CDR3aa: CASRAPPWTAGGEKLFF
v_gene: TRBV6-1; abundance: once; d_gene: .; j_gene: TRBJ2-2; CDR3nt: TGTGCCAGCAGTGAAGAAGTGTCGGCCCGGGGTAACACCGGGGAGCTGTTTTTT; CDR3aa: CASSEEVSARGNTGELFF
v_gene: TRBV6-6; abundance: .; d_gene: TRBD1; j_gene: TRBJ2-7; CDR3nt: TGTGCCAGCAGTTACTCGGCAGGGGGCACCTACGAGCAGTACTTC; CDR3aa: CASSYSAGGTYEQYF
v_gene: TRBV28; abundance: .; d_gene: TRBD2; j_gene: TRBJ2-3; CDR3nt: TGTGCCATCAAGGGGGGTAGCGGGGGCCGCGTCATATTCACAGATACGCAGTATTTT; CDR3aa: CAIKGGSGGRVIFTDTQYF
v_gene: TRBV18; abundance: .; d_gene: .; j_gene: TRBJ1-2; CDR3nt: TGTGCCAGCTCACCATTTGAGGTAGCATATGGCTACACCTTC; CDR3aa: CASSPFEVAYGYTF
v_gene: TRBV7-7; abundance: .; d_gene: TRBD1; j_gene: TRBJ2-4; CDR3nt: TGTGCCAGCTCCCCCCCGCCTCCGGGACAGGGGGTCCTAATAGCCAAAAACATTCAGTACTTC; CDR3aa: CASSPPPPGQGVLIAKNIQYF
v_gene: TRBV27; abundance: .; d_gene: .; j_gene: TRBJ2-7; CDR3nt: TGTGCCAGCAGGGGACACGGACCCTACGAGCAGTACTTC; CDR3aa: CASRGHGPYEQYF
v_gene: TRBV7-9; abundance: few; d_gene: .; j_gene: TRBJ1-1; CDR3nt: TGTGCCAGCAGTTTAAACAGGGCCGGGCCTGAAGCTTTCTTT; CDR3aa: CASSLNRAGPEAFF
v_gene: TRBV27; abundance: .; d_gene: .; j_gene: TRBJ1-4; CDR3nt: TGTGCCAGCAGTTTAGTCAGGGCAACTAATGAAAAACTGTTTTTT; CDR3aa: CASSLVRATNEKLFF
v_gene: TRBV6-6; abundance: .; d_gene: .; j_gene: TRBJ1-2; CDR3nt: TGTGCCAGCAGAGACGGAGCTAACTATGGCTACACCTTC; CDR3aa: CASRDGANYGYTF
v_gene: TRBV6-6; abundance: .; d_gene: TRBD1; j_gene: TRBJ1-3; CDR3nt: TGTGCCAGCAGTTACCAGGGGGGACGAGGAAACACCATATATTTT; CDR3aa: CASSYQGGRGNTIYF
v_gene: TRBV6-1; abundance: .; d_gene: .; j_gene: TRBJ1-5; CDR3nt: TGTGCCAGCAGTGCCGTCCTATCTTATAGCAATCAGCCCCAGCATTTT; CDR3aa: CASSAVLSYSNQPQHF
v_gene: TRBV18; abundance: once; d_gene: TRBD1; j_gene: TRBJ1-6; CDR3nt: TGTGCCAGCTCACTAACAGGGGTTAGGAATTCACCCCTCCACTTT; CDR3aa: CASSLTGVRNSPLHF
v_gene: TRBV10-3; abundance: .; d_gene: TRBD2; j_gene: TRBJ2-1; CDR3nt: TGTGCCATCAGCCCGGGACTAGCGGCCGGCAATGAGCAGTTCTTC; CDR3aa: CAISPGLAAGNEQFF
v_gene: TRBV19; abundance: few; d_gene: .; j_gene: TRBJ1-6; CDR3nt: TGTGCCAGTAGTATAGGGTTTAGCTCCTATAATTCACCCCTCCACTTT; CDR3aa: CASSIGFSSYNSPLHF
v_gene: TRBV19; abundance: .; d_gene: TRBD1; j_gene: TRBJ1-2; CDR3nt: TGTGCCAGTTTGCACACAGGGGGCGCAGGGCCATATGGCTACACCTTC; CDR3aa: CASLHTGGAGPYGYTF
v_gene: TRBV7-8; abundance: .; d_gene: .; j_gene: TRBJ2-1; CDR3nt: TGTGCCAGCAGCTTAGTCGGGGGCTCCTACAATGAGCAGTTCTTC; CDR3aa: CASSLVGGSYNEQFF
v_gene: TRBV29-1; abundance: .; d_gene: .; j_gene: TRBJ1-6; CDR3nt: TGCAGCGCCGACCTTTCAGGGGATGGATCACCCCTCCACTTT; CDR3aa: CSADLSGDGSPLHF
v_gene: TRBV11-2; abundance: few; d_gene: TRBD1; j_gene: TRBJ2-7; CDR3nt: TGTGCCAGCAGCTTAGGGACAGGGGGTGAGAGCTCCTACGAGCAGTACTTC; CDR3aa: CASSLGTGGESSYEQYF
v_gene: TRBV19; abundance: .; d_gene: TRBD2; j_gene: TRBJ2-3; CDR3nt: TGTGCCAGTACCCAACTAGCGGGGACGACAGATACGCAGTATTTT; CDR3aa: CASTQLAGTTDTQYF
v_gene: TRBV2; abundance: .; d_gene: .; j_gene: TRBJ2-7; CDR3nt: TGTGCCAGCAGTGAAATAATGAGGTCGGGGGAGCAGTACTTC; CDR3aa: CASSEIMRSGEQYF
v_gene: TRBV18; abundance: few; d_gene: TRBD1; j_gene: TRBJ1-1; CDR3nt: TGTGCCAGCTCACGGGGACAGACTAACACTGAAGCTTTCTTT; CDR3aa: CASSRGQTNTEAFF
v_gene: TRBV29-1; abundance: .; d_gene: .; j_gene: TRBJ2-2; CDR3nt: TGCAGCGTTGGTGCGGACTGGAACACCGGGGAGCTGTTTTTT; CDR3aa: CSVGADWNTGELFF
v_gene: TRBV27; abundance: .; d_gene: .; j_gene: TRBJ2-7; CDR3nt: TGTGCCAGCAGTTCCCCCTGGGGAGCCCCCGGGAAGAACGAGCAGTACTTC; CDR3aa: CASSSPWGAPGKNEQYF
v_gene: TRBV4-2; abundance: .; d_gene: TRBD1; j_gene: TRBJ1-3; CDR3nt: TGTGCCAGCAGCCAAAGAAGGGACCAAGGACAGGGAGGAAACACCATATATTTT; CDR3aa: CASSQRRDQGQGGNTIYF